The 7 T cell receptor beta chains below were found in one sample sequenced in a study of vaccination effects on CD4 cells after COVID-19. Data came from immunoSEQ multiplex PCR; TCRdb stores just in-frame clones and leaves some out. The data show 25,000 to 35,000 clones, over 80% seen once. Using viral peptide pools, the ViraFEST assay grew out antigen-specific CD4+ T cells prior to sequencing. Cultured cells yielded isolated CD4+ T cells after 10 days. Each person got two doses of an mRNA SARS-CoV-2 vaccine, BNT162b2 or mRNA-1273. These receptors lack a known antigen. The sequencing here drew on CD4+ T cells from PBMCs cultured with SARS-CoV-2 spike peptides, taken after COVID-19 vaccination. These receptors all come from a human donor who received a COVID-19 vaccine. Some clones in this sample may be carry-over from other donors' samples.

The chain is built from TRBV4-2 and TRBJ2-6; TRBD2 matches 11 bases. This CDR3 contains 19 residues. Losses at the gene ends were 6 bases for V and 0 bases for J; bases not matched to a gene: 10. Germline V gene lookup returns CDR1 LGHNA and CDR2 YNFKEQ. The DNA for the CDR3 is TGTGCCAGCAGTCGAGGGACTAGCGGATCGAGCTCTGGGGCCAACGTCCTGACTTTC. Translating gives CASSRGTSGSSSGANVLTF.

The CDR3 nucleotides read TGCGCCAGCACCCTAAAATTCCTCGGGACTAACGATACGCAGTATTTT. This gives the protein CASTLKFLGTNDTQYF. The rearrangement joins TRBV4-1 to TRBJ2-3, with 7 bases identical to TRBD2. V shed 7 bases, J shed 6 bases, and the junction held 16 bases outside the gene matches. Germline V gives CDR1 MGHRA, CDR2 YSYEKL. CDR3 length: 16 residues.

The V gene is TRBV2, the J gene TRBJ1-1; 9 nucleotides line up with TRBD1. The CDR3 has 15 residues. CDR1 is SNHLY and CDR2 is FYNNEI in the germline V gene. The J segment lost 4 bases and the V segment lost 4 bases, leaving 7 bases of the junction unmatched. CDR3: CASSVLGTGSTEAFF. CDR3 coding DNA: TGTGCCAGCAGTGTCCTCGGGACAGGGAGCACTGAAGCTTTCTTT.

The chain combines TRBV6-6 with TRBJ1-1, with TRBD1 as a possible D gene (5 bases). The germline gives CDR1 MNHNY, CDR2 SVGAGI (reference sequence). V was shortened by 6 bases and J by 8 bases, with 13 bases between the two germline ends. CDR3 length: 12 amino acids. The CDR3 DNA follows: TGTGCCAGCAGCCGGCAGGGTTTGGAAGCTTTCTTT. This translates into CASSRQGLEAFF.

This sequence joins TRBV2 and TRBJ2-7; TRBD1 aligns across 9 bases. The V segment lost 5 bases and the J segment 6 bases; nucleotides outside the gene matches: 2. Germline CDR1 is SNHLY and CDR2 is FYNNEI. The CDR3 has 12 amino acids. In DNA form, the CDR3 reads TGTGCCAGCAGTAAACAGGGGGCCGAGCAGTACGTC. Residues: CASSKQGAEQYV.

This chain uses TRBV5-1 with TRBJ1-5; maybe TRBD1 (5 bases). With 1 base removed from V and 2 bases from J, the gap between germline ends came to 7 bases. CDR3 length: 14 amino acids. Germline V CDR1 and CDR2: SGHRS, YFSETQ. CDR3 region: CASSLRGGNQPQHF. The CDR3 DNA sequence: TGCGCCAGCAGCTTGAGGGGAGGCAATCAGCCCCAGCATTTT.

V usage is TRBV19 and J usage is TRBJ2-5, with D possibly TRBD2 on 7 matching bases. CDR1 is LNHDA and CDR2 is SQIVND in the germline V gene (reference sequence). The V and J ends lost 5 bases and 2 bases respectively, with 18 bases between them. This CDR3 spans 16 amino acids. The CDR3 is CASSPAGTYDQETQYF. The CDR3 region has the DNA TGTGCCAGTAGTCCAGCGGGGACATACGATCAAGAGACCCAGTACTTC.